The clone carrying this T cell receptor (beta chain) was recorded at least ten times. Its antigen is not identified. Every sequencing run returned over 180 million TCR-beta sequences, which were derived from 15-18 subjects. TCRdb reprocessed the 5' RACE reads via MiXCR and lists one record per CDR3 protein. The sample includes tens of thousands of distinct CDR3 sequences, about 3.4% of them seen just once. The data are from a study of neurological immune-mediated disorders. As for the study in general: Relapsing-remitting patients made up about nine tenths of the roughly 34 multiple sclerosis patients, and secondary progressive patients made up 3. Regarding the study as a whole: HTLV-1-associated myelopathy had the most TCR clonal expansion, while multiple sclerosis had the least, a level that fell below healthy controls.

The receptor was derived from a man aged 35 to 55 with multiple sclerosis. The sample consisted of PBMCs.

The CDR3 DNA sequence: TGTGCCAGCAGCCGAGGGGTGACCTCTGCCCAGTACTTC. This encodes CASSRGVTSAQYF. The chain is built from TRBV7-2 and TRBJ2-7, with D possibly called TRBD1 or TRBD2 (5 bases each). Trimming removed 5 bases from V and 10 bases from J, with 18 bases in between. Germline assignment: CDR1 SGHTA and CDR2 FQGNSA. The CDR3 runs 13 residues.